This TCR beta chain originates from a study of T cell responses to AZD1222 COVID-19 vaccine. Across the study: Pooling was applied to second doses at about 4 or about 12 weeks. Study-wide points: Spike-specific TCRs gained breadth and depth after people received two AZD1222 doses.

Sequenced by immunoSEQ multiplex PCR; TCRdb stores in-frame clones only, minus some. The table lists over 95,000 clones, 80% to 90% of them singletons. A note on this clone: Its cognate antigen is unknown.

This material consisted of peripheral blood, taken on day 0 of AZD1222 vaccination. This TCR was recovered from an adult in good health.

CDR3 nucleotides: TGTGCCAGCTCGATAATCACCCGGGGCGGCTACACCTTC. This sequence encodes CASSIITRGGYTF. The chain carries TRBV7-2 and TRBJ1-2, with TRBD1 as a possible D gene (5 bases). Trimming took 8 bases from V and 8 from J, leaving 18 bases between them. In germline, CDR1 is SGHTA, CDR2 FQGNSA. CDR3 size: 13 residues.